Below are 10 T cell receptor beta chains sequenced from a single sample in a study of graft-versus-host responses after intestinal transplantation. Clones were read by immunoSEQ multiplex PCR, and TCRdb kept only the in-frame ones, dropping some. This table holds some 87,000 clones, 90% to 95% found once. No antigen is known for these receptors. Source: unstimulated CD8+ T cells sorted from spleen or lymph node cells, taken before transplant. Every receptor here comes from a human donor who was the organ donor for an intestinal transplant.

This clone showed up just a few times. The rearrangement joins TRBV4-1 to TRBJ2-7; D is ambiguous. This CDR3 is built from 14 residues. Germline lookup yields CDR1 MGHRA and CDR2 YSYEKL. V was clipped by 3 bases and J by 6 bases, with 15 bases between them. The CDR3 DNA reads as TGCGCCAGCAGCCATGGCGAGTTCAACAGCGAGCAGTACTTC. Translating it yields CASSHGEFNSEQYF.

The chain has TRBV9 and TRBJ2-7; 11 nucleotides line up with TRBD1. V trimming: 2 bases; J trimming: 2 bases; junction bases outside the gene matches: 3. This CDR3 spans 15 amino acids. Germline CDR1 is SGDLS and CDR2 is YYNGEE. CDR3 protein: CASSVTDRGPYEQYF. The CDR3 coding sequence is TGTGCCAGCAGCGTGACGGACAGGGGGCCCTACGAGCAGTACTTC. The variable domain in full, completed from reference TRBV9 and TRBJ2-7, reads DSGVTQTPKHLITATGQRVTLRCSPRSGDLSVYWYQQSLDQGLQFLIQYYNGEERAKGNILERFSAQQFPDLHSELNLSSLELGDSALYFCASSVTDRGPYEQYFGPGTRLTVT.

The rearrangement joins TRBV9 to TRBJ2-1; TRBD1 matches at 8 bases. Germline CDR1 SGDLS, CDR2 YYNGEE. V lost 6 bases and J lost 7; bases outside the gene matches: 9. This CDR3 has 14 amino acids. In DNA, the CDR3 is TGTGCCAGCAACGGACAGGGCGGTCCGAATGAGCAGTTCTTC. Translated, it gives CASNGQGGPNEQFF.

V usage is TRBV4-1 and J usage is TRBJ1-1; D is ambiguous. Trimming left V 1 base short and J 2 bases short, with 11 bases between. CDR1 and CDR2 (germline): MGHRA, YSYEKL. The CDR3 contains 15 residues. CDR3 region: CASSQVAGSNTEAFF. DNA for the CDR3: TGCGCCAGCAGCCAAGTTGCGGGGAGTAACACTGAAGCTTTCTTT.

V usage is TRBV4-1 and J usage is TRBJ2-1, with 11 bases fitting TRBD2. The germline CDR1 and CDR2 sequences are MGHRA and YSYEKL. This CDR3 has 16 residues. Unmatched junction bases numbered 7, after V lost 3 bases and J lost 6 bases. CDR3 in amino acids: CASSHRLAGSLNEQFF. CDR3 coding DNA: TGCGCCAGCAGCCATAGACTAGCGGGGAGCCTCAATGAGCAGTTCTTC.

The CDR3 DNA sequence: TGCGCCAGCAGCTTGATGAGCTCCTACAATGAGCAGTTCTTC. This codes for CASSLMSSYNEQFF. V gene TRBV5-1 combines with J gene TRBJ2-1; D is undetermined. Germline-derived CDR1 and CDR2 are SGHRS and YFSETQ. The V end lost 1 base, the J end lost 0 bases, and 5 bases lay between the germline ends. This CDR3 has 14 residues.

CDR3 DNA sequence: TGCAGTGCTACTAACGCCGGGGAGCTGTTTTTT. Its protein is CSATNAGELFF. The rearrangement uses TRBV20-1 and TRBJ2-2; D not resolved. V shed 4 bases and J shed 6 bases, with 6 bases lying between them. This CDR3 has 11 residues. Germline V lookup: CDR1 DFQATT, CDR2 SNEGSKA (reference sequence).

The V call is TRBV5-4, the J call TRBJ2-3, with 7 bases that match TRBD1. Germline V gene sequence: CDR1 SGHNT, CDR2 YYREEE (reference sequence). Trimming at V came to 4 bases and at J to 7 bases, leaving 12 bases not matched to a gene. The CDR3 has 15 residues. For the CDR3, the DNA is TGTGCCAGCAGCCATATTACAGGGGTGGGAAATACGCAGTATTTT. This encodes CASSHITGVGNTQYF. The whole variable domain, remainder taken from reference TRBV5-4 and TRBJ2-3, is ETGVTQSPTHLIKTRGQQVTLRCSSQSGHNTVSWYQQALGQGPQFIFQYYREEENGRGNFPPRFSGLQFPNYSSELNVNALELDDSALYLCASSHITGVGNTQYFGPGTRLTVL.

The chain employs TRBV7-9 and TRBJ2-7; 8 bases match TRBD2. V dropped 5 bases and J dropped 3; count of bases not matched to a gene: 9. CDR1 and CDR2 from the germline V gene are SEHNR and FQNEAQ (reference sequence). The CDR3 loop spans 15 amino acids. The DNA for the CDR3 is TGTGCCAGCAGCCCAGGTAGCGGGAAGGTCTACGAGCAGTACTTC. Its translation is CASSPGSGKVYEQYF.

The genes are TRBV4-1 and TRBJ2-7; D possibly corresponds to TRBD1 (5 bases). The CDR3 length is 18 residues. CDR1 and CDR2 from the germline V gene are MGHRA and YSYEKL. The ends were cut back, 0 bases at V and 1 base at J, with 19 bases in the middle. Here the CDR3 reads CASSQDSSGASPSYEQYF. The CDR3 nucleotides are TGCGCCAGCAGCCAAGACTCAAGTGGGGCGAGCCCATCCTACGAGCAGTACTTC.